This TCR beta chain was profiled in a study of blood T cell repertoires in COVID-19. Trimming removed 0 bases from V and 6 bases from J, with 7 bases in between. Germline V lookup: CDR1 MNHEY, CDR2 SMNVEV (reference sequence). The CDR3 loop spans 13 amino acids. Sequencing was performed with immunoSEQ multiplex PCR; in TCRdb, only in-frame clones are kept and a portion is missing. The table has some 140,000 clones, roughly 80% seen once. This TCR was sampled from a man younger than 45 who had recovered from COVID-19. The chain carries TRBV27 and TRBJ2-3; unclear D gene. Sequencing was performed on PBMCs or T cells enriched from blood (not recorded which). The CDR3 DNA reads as TGTGCCAGCAGTTTATCGAGGCGGGATACGCAGTATTTT. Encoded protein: CASSLSRRDTQYF.